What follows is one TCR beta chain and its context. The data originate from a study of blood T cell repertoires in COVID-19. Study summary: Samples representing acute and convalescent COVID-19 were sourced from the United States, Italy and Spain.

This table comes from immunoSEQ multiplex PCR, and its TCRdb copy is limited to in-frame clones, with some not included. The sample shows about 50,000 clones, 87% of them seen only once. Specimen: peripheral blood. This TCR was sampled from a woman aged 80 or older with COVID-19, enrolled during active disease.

The CDR3 sequence: CASSLQGGALHEQFF. In DNA, the CDR3 is TGTGCCAGCAGCTTACAAGGGGGGGCTTTGCATGAGCAGTTCTTC. The chain couples TRBV7-3 to TRBJ2-1, with a tentative D call TRBD2 (7 bases). V lost 2 bases and J lost 8, with 16 bases in between. The CDR3 extends over 15 amino acids. Germline values: CDR1 SGHTA, CDR2 FQGTGA.